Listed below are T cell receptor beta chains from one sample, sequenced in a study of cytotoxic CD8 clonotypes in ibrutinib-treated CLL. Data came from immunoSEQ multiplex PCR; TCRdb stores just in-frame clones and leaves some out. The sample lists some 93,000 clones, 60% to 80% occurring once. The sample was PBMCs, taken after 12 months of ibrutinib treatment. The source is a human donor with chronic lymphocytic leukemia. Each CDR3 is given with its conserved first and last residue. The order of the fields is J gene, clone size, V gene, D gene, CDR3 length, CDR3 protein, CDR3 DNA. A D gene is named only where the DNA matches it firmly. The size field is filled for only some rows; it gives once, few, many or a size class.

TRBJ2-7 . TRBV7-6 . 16 CASSSSVGGTTYEQYF TGTGCCAGCAGCTCGTCGGTGGGCGGGACCACCTACGAGCAGTACTTC
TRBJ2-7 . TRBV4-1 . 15 CASSQERAGFYEQYF TGCGCCAGCAGCCAAGAAAGGGCAGGGTTCTACGAGCAGTACTTC
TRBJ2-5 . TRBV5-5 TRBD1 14 CASSDGTGGETQYF TGTGCCAGCAGCGACGGGACAGGGGGAGAGACCCAGTACTTC
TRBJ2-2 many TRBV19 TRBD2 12 CASAGGAGELFF TGTGCCAGCGCGGGGGGTGCCGGGGAGCTGTTTTTT
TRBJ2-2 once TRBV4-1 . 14 CASSQETRGGELFF TGCGCCAGCAGCCAAGAAACCCGGGGCGGGGAGCTGTTTTTT
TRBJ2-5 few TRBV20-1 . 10 CSAFQETQYF TGCAGTGCTTTCCAAGAGACCCAGTACTTC
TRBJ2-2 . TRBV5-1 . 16 CASSLGRQGRTGELFF TGCGCCAGCAGCTTAGGCCGGCAGGGTAGGACCGGGGAGCTGTTTTTT
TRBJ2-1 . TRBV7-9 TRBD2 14 CASIIRRGYNEQFF TGTGCCAGCATCATCCGGCGGGGGTACAATGAGCAGTTCTTC
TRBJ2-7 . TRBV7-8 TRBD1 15 CASSSPDRGSYEQYF TGTGCCAGCAGCTCCCCCGACAGGGGTTCCTACGAGCAGTACTTC
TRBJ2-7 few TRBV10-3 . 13 CAISERQLGEQYF TGTGCCATCAGTGAGCGACAGTTGGGCGAGCAGTACTTC
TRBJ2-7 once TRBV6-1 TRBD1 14 CASSSGTGLYEQYF TGTGCCAGCAGTTCCGGGACAGGGTTGTACGAGCAGTACTTC
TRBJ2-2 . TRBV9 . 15 CASSDTRGNTGELFF TGTGCCAGCAGCGACACCCGGGGGAACACCGGGGAGCTGTTTTTT
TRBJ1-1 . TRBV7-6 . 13 CASSLVGRTEAFF TGTGCCAGCAGCTTAGTAGGGCGGACTGAAGCTTTCTTT
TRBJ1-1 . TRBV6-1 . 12 CASSFGRTEAFF TGTGCCAGCAGTTTCGGAAGGACTGAAGCTTTCTTT
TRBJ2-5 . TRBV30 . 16 CAWSVPGSRAQETQYF TGTGCCTGGAGTGTACCCGGATCCCGGGCCCAAGAGACCCAGTACTTC
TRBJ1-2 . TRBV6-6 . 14 CASSPGEGGYGYTF TGTGCCAGCAGTCCCGGGGAGGGCGGGTATGGCTACACCTTC
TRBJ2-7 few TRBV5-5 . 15 CASSLAAGVPREQYF TGTGCCAGCAGCTTGGCGGCAGGGGTCCCGAGGGAGCAGTACTTC
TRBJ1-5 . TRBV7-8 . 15 CASSYRTGSNQPQHF TGTGCCAGCAGTTATCGCACGGGATCCAATCAGCCCCAGCATTTT
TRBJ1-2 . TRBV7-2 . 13 CASSLDRVSGYTF TGTGCCAGCAGCTTAGACAGGGTTTCTGGCTACACCTTC
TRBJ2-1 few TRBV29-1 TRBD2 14 CSAQNPGGYNEQFF TGCAGCGCGCAGAACCCGGGGGGCTACAATGAGCAGTTCTTC
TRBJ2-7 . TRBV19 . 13 CASSIGQGGEQYF TGTGCCAGTAGTATCGGGCAGGGAGGAGAGCAGTACTTC
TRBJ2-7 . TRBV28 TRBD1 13 CASQTGTTYEQYF TGTGCCTCCCAGACAGGGACCACCTACGAGCAGTACTTC
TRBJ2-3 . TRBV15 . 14 CATSREDREDTQYF TGTGCCACCAGCAGAGAAGACCGGGAAGATACGCAGTATTTT
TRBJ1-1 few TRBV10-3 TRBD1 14 CATGQGNQNTEAFF TGTGCCACTGGACAGGGCAATCAGAACACTGAAGCTTTCTTT
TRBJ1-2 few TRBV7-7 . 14 CASSLGQGLNGYTF TGTGCTAGCAGCTTGGGGCAGGGGCTTAATGGCTACACCTTC
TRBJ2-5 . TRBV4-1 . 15 CASSQVGLVDKTQYF TGCGCCAGCAGCCAAGTAGGGCTAGTAGATAAGACCCAGTACTTC
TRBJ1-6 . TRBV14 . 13 CASSQQYRSPLHF TGTGCCAGCAGCCAGCAGTATCGTTCACCCCTCCACTTT